Below, 15 T cell receptor beta chains from the same sample are listed, as sequenced in a study of shared clonotypes between healthy human individuals. TCRdb keeps only in-frame clones here, not all; method: immunoSEQ multiplex PCR. The sample yields about 2.3 million clones, just over 90% seen once. Sequencing was performed on naive CD4+ T cells from PBMCs. Subset described: CD45RA+ positively selected. The receptor source for this set is a young man in good health. Some clones in this sample may be carry-over from other donors' samples.

The CDR3 loop reads CASSLLGRGISYEQYF. As DNA, the CDR3 is TGTGCCAGCAGCTTATTAGGTAGAGGGATCTCCTACGAGCAGTACTTC. The genes are TRBV7-8 and TRBJ2-7; maybe TRBD2 (5 bases). Germline V CDR1 and CDR2: SGHVS, FQNEAQ. This CDR3 has 16 amino acids. The germline V and J ends were trimmed by 2 bases and 0 bases, with 14 bases remaining between them. The variable domain in full, completed from reference TRBV7-8 and TRBJ2-7, reads GAGVSQSPRYKVAKRGQDVALRCDPISGHVSLFWYQQALGQGPEFLTYFQNEAQLDKSGLPSDRFFAERPEGSVSTLKIQRTQQEDSAVYLCASSLLGRGISYEQYFGPGTRLTVT.

The chain couples TRBV7-8 to TRBJ2-5, with 7 bases lining up with TRBD1. In germline, CDR1 is SGHVS, CDR2 FQNEAQ. This CDR3 is 18 amino acids long. V dropped 7 bases and J dropped 2; count of bases not matched to a gene: 19. The CDR3 region has the DNA TGTGCCAGCACCGCTGGGAGACAGGGAACGGGGCCGCAAGAGACCCAGTACTTC. It is translated as CASTAGRQGTGPQETQYF.

This clone has a handful of counts. The rearrangement uses TRBV19 and TRBJ2-1, with D hard to call. Trimming pared 5 bases from V and 9 bases from J, leaving 11 bases between. Per the germline V gene, CDR1 is LNHDA and CDR2 is SQIVND (reference sequence). This CDR3 is built from 12 residues. The CDR3, as DNA: TGTGCCAGTAGTCTGACTGTGGGTGAGCAGTTCTTC. It is translated as CASSLTVGEQFF.

This clone was observed once. The chain recombines TRBV29-1 with TRBJ2-3; maybe TRBD1 (5 bases). V lost 1 base, J lost 3 bases, and 20 bases lay in between. This CDR3 has 17 residues. In germline, CDR1 is SQVTM, CDR2 ANQGSEA. CDR3 nucleotides: TGCAGCGTTGAAGTATTTATTTCAGGGAAGACAACAGATACGCAGTATTTT. This sequence encodes CSVEVFISGKTTDTQYF.

The CDR3 sequence is CAISGAPGQGPVQLFF. DNA for the CDR3: TGTGCCATCAGTGGGGCTCCGGGACAGGGCCCTGTTCAACTGTTTTTT. The V call is TRBV10-3, the J call TRBJ1-4; 9 bases agree with TRBD1. V shed 4 bases, J shed 12 bases, and the junction held 15 bases outside the gene matches. Germline V gene lookup returns CDR1 ENHRY and CDR2 SYGVKD. The CDR3 consists of 16 residues.

This chain links TRBV29-1 with TRBJ1-2, with a weak D call TRBD1 (5 bases). V was clipped by 6 bases and J by 1 base, with 15 bases between them. The CDR3 covers 14 residues. Looked up from germline, CDR1 is SQVTM and CDR2 is ANQGSEA. CDR3 nucleotides: TGCAGCGTCTACATTAGGGACGGTAACTATGGCTACACCTTC. This sequence encodes CSVYIRDGNYGYTF.

The chain employs TRBV2 and TRBJ2-1, with D perhaps matching TRBD2 (6 bases). Deletions cut 4 bases from V and 5 bases from J, with 12 bases between. This CDR3 is 14 amino acids long. Germline assignment: CDR1 SNHLY and CDR2 FYNNEI. The CDR3 reads CASSAWTTNNEQFF. DNA of the CDR3: TGTGCCAGCAGTGCTTGGACTACCAACAATGAGCAGTTCTTC.

Written as DNA, the CDR3 is TGTGCCAGCAGCCAAGATGGGGCGGTAACCTACGAGCAGTACTTC. It encodes CASSQDGAVTYEQYF. The chain combines TRBV4-2 with TRBJ2-7; the D gene is possibly TRBD1 (5 bases). V was pared by 0 bases and J by 2 bases, with 11 bases between. The CDR3 totals 15 residues. Per the germline V gene, CDR1 is LGHNA and CDR2 is YNFKEQ.

In this sample, this clone turned up once. The rearrangement joins TRBV5-1 to TRBJ1-1; possibly TRBD1 for D (6 bases). The V end lost 0 bases, the J end lost 5 bases, and 17 bases lay between the germline ends. CDR3 length: 16 residues. Germline loops: CDR1 SGHRS, CDR2 YFSETQ. The CDR3 is CASSLASGGGRTEAFF. The CDR3 DNA follows: TGCGCCAGCAGCTTGGCATCCGGCGGGGGGCGGACTGAAGCTTTCTTT.

Concerning this clone itself: The identical CDR3 is also encoded by other nucleotide sequences in the sample. This sequence joins TRBV5-1 and TRBJ1-1; no definite D call. Germline CDR1 SGHRS, CDR2 YFSETQ. Trimming pared 0 bases from V and 5 bases from J, leaving 8 bases between. CDR3 length: 13 residues. The CDR3 nucleotides read TGCGCCAGCAGCTTGGTATTGGGGACTGAAGCTTTCTTT. Translation: CASSLVLGTEAFF.

The rearrangement joins TRBV2 to TRBJ2-5; weak D call: TRBD2 (5 bases). V was shortened by 7 bases and J by 5 bases, with 11 bases between the two germline ends. The germline V gene has CDR1 SNHLY and CDR2 FYNNEI. CDR3 length: 12 amino acids. The CDR3 reads CASTAQRETQYF. CDR3 nucleotides: TGTGCCAGCACAGCCCAGCGGGAGACCCAGTACTTC. The full variable domain, with the rest looked up from reference TRBV2 and TRBJ2-5, is EPEVTQTPSHQVTQMGQEVILRCVPISNHLYFYWYRQILGQKVEFLVSFYNNEISEKSEIFDDQFSVERPDGSNFTLKIRSTKLEDSAMYFCASTAQRETQYFGPGTRLLVL.

The chain couples TRBV27 to TRBJ2-3; D is perhaps TRBD2 (6 bases). The germline gives CDR1 MNHEY, CDR2 SMNVEV (reference sequence). The CDR3 is 14 residues long. With 10 bases removed from V and 3 bases from J, the gap between germline ends came to 17 bases. The CDR3 coding sequence is TGTGCCACAATGACGGAGGGTGGGACAGATACGCAGTATTTT. It specifies CATMTEGGTDTQYF.

J is TRBJ2-2 and V is TRBV18; TRBD1 matches 7 bases. The junction had 6 bases not matched to a gene; V was cut back by 2 bases and J by 0 bases. CDR3 size: 17 residues. Germline CDR1 and CDR2: KGHSH and LQKENI. In DNA, the CDR3 is TGTGCCAGCTCACCATTTCTCCAGGGGGCGAACACCGGGGAGCTGTTTTTT. Translation: CASSPFLQGANTGELFF.

The V and J genes are TRBV27 and TRBJ1-5; D perhaps matches TRBD1 (5 bases). There are 13 residues in the CDR3. From germline, CDR1 is MNHEY and CDR2 SMNVEV (reference sequence). Between the trimmed V and J ends, which lost 6 bases and 6 bases, there was a span of 12 bases. CDR3 sequence reads: CASRGRRSQPQHF. CDR3 DNA: TGTGCCAGCAGGGGGCGACGGAGTCAGCCCCAGCATTTT.

This rearrangement joins TRBV6-1 to TRBJ1-5, with unresolved D. This CDR3 comprises 13 residues. V lost 6 bases, J lost 11 bases, and 17 bases lay in between. Germline V gene data show CDR1 as MNHNS and CDR2 as SASEGT. The CDR3 DNA reads TGTGCCAGCAGAGCCGGGCCCCCGGTAGCCCAGCATTTT. This gives the protein CASRAGPPVAQHF.